The following is a T cell receptor beta chain sequence with its context. RNA was extracted with the RNeasy kit, and a quantity of 0.5 to 1 ug was reverse transcribed using random hexamers. TCRdb re-called the immunoSEQ multiplex PCR reads with MiXCR, one entry per CDR3 protein. The repertoire holds around 270,000 distinct CDR3 sequences, with approximately 85% as singletons. The data derive from a study of CD8 T cells in Susac syndrome. The CDR3 is 14 amino acids. Germline values: CDR1 SGHDN, CDR2 FVKESK. V was pared by 3 bases and J by 1 base, with 7 bases between. The sequence was collected from a human donor with multiple sclerosis. Specimen: CD8+ T cells from PBMCs. The gene calls are TRBV14 and TRBJ1-5; D not resolved. CDR3 protein: CASSQSGSNQPQHF. The CDR3 nucleotides are TGTGCCAGCAGCCAGTCCGGAAGCAATCAGCCCCAGCATTTT.